The present entry profiles one T cell receptor (beta chain) with its context. Its antigen is undetermined. The data originate from a study of T cells in localized non-small cell lung cancer. Study findings and constraints: The study linked higher blood T cell density to longer overall survival. It was uninvolved adjacent lung that showed the highest T cell clonality, exceeding tumor. Adjacent lung tissue had a median 57 of the top 100 clones found in the tumor. Heterogeneity remains possible because sequencing was limited to only one tumor region.

Repertoires were generated with immunoSEQ multiplex PCR, while TCRdb's copy carries only in-frame clones and drops some. Of 10,000 or so clones detected, about 91% appear once; the ten largest clones hold more than 6.5%. The CDR3 contains 14 residues. Germline CDR1 is LNHDA and CDR2 is SQIVND (reference sequence). Between the trimmed V and J ends, which lost 5 bases and 7 bases, there was a span of 15 bases. The receptor was derived from a woman aged 35 to 70 with stage I squamous cell lung carcinoma. The source was peripheral blood, collected before any cancer treatment. This chain links TRBV19 with TRBJ2-1, with D hard to call. CDR3 in DNA: TGTGCCAGTAGTCCCCTGGACGCCCTAAATGAGCAGTTCTTC. Amino acid sequence: CASSPLDALNEQFF.